A selection of T cell receptor beta chains follows, all from one sample in a study of cytomegalovirus exposure and HLA in healthy donors. Clones were sequenced by immunoSEQ multiplex PCR, and TCRdb holds only the in-frame ones, with some missing. The table records some 120,000 clones, 17% of them present only once. The source material was PBMCs. These receptor sequences come from a female donor in good health and CMV-seropositive. The conserved cysteine and the conserved F or W are not part of the CDR3 here. Each record gives: J gene, V gene, CDR3 protein.

TRBJ1-1	TRBV28	ASSLATVLPEAF
TRBJ2-7	TRBV6-1	ASSEARTTLGY
TRBJ2-5	TRBV4-3	ASSQLAGGPKETQY
TRBJ1-2	TRBV5-5	ASSPSQGYGYT
TRBJ2-1	TRBV4-2	ASSQAQREDVHEQF
TRBJ1-1	TRBV28	ASSFRQGRGDAEAF
TRBJ1-2	TRBV6-1	ASSVRDRGPLANYGYT
TRBJ1-5	TRBV12-5	ASGLVRGRPGTIPLSGNQPQH
TRBJ1-1	TRBV9	ASSEDGGDTEAF
TRBJ1-3	TRBV10-3	AISELRGLDGNTIY
TRBJ2-7	TRBV5-1	ASSFYGEQDYAYEQY
TRBJ2-1	TRBV28	ASSFRVNEQF
TRBJ2-5	TRBV5-1	ASSLDRRLAGGPSETQY
TRBJ2-7	TRBV27	ASSLMDSHSYEQY
TRBJ1-5	TRBV9	ASSWGGDQPQH
TRBJ2-2	TRBV5-6	ASSRDRGYTTGELF
TRBJ1-2	TRBV2	ASTGTGLLPGYGYT
TRBJ2-7	TRBV2	ASILRRLVNEQY
TRBJ1-2	TRBV30	ALDRDNYGYT
TRBJ1-5	TRBV4-1	ASSIQGVLGNQPQH
TRBJ2-7	TRBV5-1	ASSLGMNRDRGY
TRBJ2-6	TRBV18	ASSPNSGNSGANVLT
TRBJ2-5	TRBV5-1	ASSWGGQETQY
TRBJ2-7	TRBV21-1	ARWDYSYEQY
TRBJ1-2	TRBV27	ATLRGFPNYGYT
TRBJ1-2	TRBV28	ASSLNPAGATYGYT
TRBJ1-1	TRBV5-6	ASSSRVTEAF
TRBJ1-2	TRBV28	ASRRRGTGGPYT
TRBJ2-7	TRBV2	ASSATGAEQY